The next 5 T cell receptor beta chains were all read from a single sample in a study of post-analysis software for immune sequencing data. Unique molecular identifiers featured in each of the TCR beta cDNA libraries. TCRdb used MiXCR to reprocess the PCR reads, holding one entry per CDR3 protein. The sample has roughly 700,000 distinct CDR3 sequences, 25% to 30% seen once. For these TCRs, the target antigens are not known. Study-wide points: The study found TRBV5-6, TRBV5-1 and TRBV20-1 among about 5 TRBV segments more frequent in patients than controls.

Specimen: blood. The source is a girl between 10 and 17 years old with multiple sclerosis.

This clonotype appeared a single time. The chain carries TRBV29-1 and TRBJ2-2; perhaps TRBD1 as D (5 bases). The CDR3 is made up of 14 amino acids. Trimming removed 8 bases from V and 0 bases from J, with 13 bases in between. Per the germline V gene, CDR1 is SQVTM and CDR2 is ANQGSEA. In DNA, the CDR3 is TGCAGCACTTTAGGGGTCTCGAACACCGGGGAGCTGTTTTTT. Translation gives CSTLGVSNTGELFF.

The sample holds a few counts of this clonotype. The chain has TRBV12-3 or TRBV12-4 and TRBJ2-1; TRBD2 agrees at 8 bases. The CDR3 runs 15 residues. V shed 5 bases and J 6 bases; nucleotides not matched to a gene: 9. This CDR3 reads CASSKTSVPRNEQFF. CDR3 DNA sequence: TGTGCCAGCAGTAAGACTAGCGTTCCACGCAATGAGCAGTTCTTC.

This clonotype has just a few counts. The chain combines TRBV11-1 with TRBJ2-1, with 8 nucleotides matching TRBD2. The junction had 8 bases not matched to a gene; V was cut back by 4 bases and J by 0 bases. Per germline, CDR1 SGHAT and CDR2 FQDESV (reference sequence). The CDR3 consists of 17 residues. The CDR3 DNA sequence: TGTGCCAGCAGCTCAACTAGCGGACTGAGCTCCTACAATGAGCAGTTCTTC. Translating it yields CASSSTSGLSSYNEQFF.

Concerning this clonotype: Mismatch with germline at one junction end may stem from a read error. V and J are TRBV4-3 and TRBJ2-1; D is possibly TRBD2 (5 bases). The CDR3 sequence is 15 residues long. The germline CDR1 and CDR2 sequences are LGHNA and YSLEER. Here the CDR3 DNA reads TGCGCCAGCAGCCAAGGGAGGAACAGCTACAATAAGCAGTTCTTC. Amino acids: CASSQGRNSYNKQFF.

This chain links TRBV6-5 with TRBJ1-2; 9 nucleotides align to TRBD1. CDR1 is MNHEY and CDR2 is SVGAGI in the germline V gene. There are 15 residues in the CDR3. After removal of 6 bases from V and 4 bases from J, the junction contained 9 bases not matched to a gene. The CDR3: CASSHEGTGRYGYTF. DNA of the CDR3: TGTGCCAGCAGCCATGAAGGGACAGGGCGCTATGGCTACACCTTC.